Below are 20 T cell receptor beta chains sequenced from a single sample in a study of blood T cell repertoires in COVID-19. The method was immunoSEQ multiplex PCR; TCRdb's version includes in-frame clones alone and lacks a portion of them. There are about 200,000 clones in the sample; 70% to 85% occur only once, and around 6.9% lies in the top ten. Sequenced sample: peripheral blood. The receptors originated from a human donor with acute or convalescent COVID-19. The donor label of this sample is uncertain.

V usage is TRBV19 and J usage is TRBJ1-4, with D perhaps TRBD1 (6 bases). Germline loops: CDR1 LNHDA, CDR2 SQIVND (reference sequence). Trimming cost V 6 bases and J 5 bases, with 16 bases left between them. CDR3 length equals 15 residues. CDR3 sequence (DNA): TGTGCCAGTAGCCTAGACAGGACCAAGAATGAAAAACTGTTTTTT. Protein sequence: CASSLDRTKNEKLFF.

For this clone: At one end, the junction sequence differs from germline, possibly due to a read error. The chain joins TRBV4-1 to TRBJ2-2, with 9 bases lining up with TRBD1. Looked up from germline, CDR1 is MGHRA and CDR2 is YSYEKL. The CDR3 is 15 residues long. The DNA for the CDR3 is TGCGCCAGCAGAAGACAGGGGGGGAACTCCGGGGAGCTGTTTTTT. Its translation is CASRRQGGNSGELFF.

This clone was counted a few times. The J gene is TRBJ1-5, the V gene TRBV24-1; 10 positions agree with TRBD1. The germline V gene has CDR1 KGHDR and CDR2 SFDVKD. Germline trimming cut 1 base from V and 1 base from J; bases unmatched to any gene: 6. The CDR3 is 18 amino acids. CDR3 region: CATSDFGTGVGSNQPQHF. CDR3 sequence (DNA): TGTGCCACCAGTGATTTCGGGACAGGGGTAGGGAGCAATCAGCCCCAGCATTTT.

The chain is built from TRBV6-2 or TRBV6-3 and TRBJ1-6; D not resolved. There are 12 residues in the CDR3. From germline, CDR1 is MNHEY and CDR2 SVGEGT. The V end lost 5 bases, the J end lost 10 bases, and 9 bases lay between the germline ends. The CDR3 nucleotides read TGTGCCAGCAGTCCCCGGGAGTCACCCCTCCACTTT. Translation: CASSPRESPLHF.

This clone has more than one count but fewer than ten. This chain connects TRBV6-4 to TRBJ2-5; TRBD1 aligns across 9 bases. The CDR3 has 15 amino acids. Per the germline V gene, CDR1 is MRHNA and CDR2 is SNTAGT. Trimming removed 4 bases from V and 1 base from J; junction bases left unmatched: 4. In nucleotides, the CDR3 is TGTGCCAGCAGTGCCGGGACAGGGACCCAAGAGACCCAGTACTTC. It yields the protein CASSAGTGTQETQYF.

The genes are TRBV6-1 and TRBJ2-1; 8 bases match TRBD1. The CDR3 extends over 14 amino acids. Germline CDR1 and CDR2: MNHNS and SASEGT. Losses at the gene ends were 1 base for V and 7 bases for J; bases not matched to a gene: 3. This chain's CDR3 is CASSEGQGRNEQFF. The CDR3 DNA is TGTGCCAGCAGTGAAGGACAGGGGAGGAATGAGCAGTTCTTC.

The CDR3 sequence is CASSGDLGGGGYTF. Here the CDR3 DNA reads TGTGCCAGCAGCGGGGACTTGGGGGGAGGTGGCTACACCTTC. This chain links TRBV9 with TRBJ1-2; TRBD1 is a possible D gene (5 bases). This CDR3 has 14 amino acids. Germline V gene sequence: CDR1 SGDLS, CDR2 YYNGEE. V dropped 3 bases and J dropped 7 bases, with 16 bases sitting between them.

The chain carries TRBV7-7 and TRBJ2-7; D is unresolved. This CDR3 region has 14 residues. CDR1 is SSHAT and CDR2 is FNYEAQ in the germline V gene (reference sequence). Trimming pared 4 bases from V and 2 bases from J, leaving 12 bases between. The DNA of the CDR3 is TGTGCCAGCAGCTCTCTTACAGTACCCTACGAGCAGTACTTC. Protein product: CASSSLTVPYEQYF.

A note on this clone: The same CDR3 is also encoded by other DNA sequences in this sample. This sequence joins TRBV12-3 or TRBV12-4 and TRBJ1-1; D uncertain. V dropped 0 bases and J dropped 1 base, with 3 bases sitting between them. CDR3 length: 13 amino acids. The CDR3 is CASSLAGNTEAFF. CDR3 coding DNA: TGTGCCAGCAGTTTAGCCGGGAACACTGAAGCTTTCTTT.

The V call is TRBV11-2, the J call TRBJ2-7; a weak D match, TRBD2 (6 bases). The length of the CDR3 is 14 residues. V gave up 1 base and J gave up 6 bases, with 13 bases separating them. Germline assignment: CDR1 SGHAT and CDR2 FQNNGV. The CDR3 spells CASSLVGGLPEQYF. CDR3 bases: TGTGCCAGCAGCTTAGTGGGAGGCCTTCCCGAGCAGTACTTC.

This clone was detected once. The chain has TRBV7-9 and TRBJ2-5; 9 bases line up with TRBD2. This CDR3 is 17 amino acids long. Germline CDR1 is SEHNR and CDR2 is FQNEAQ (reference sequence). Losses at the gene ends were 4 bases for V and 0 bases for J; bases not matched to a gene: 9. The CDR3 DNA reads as TGTGCCAGCAGCTATGTCGGGCTAGCGGGATACCAAGAGACCCAGTACTTC. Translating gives CASSYVGLAGYQETQYF.

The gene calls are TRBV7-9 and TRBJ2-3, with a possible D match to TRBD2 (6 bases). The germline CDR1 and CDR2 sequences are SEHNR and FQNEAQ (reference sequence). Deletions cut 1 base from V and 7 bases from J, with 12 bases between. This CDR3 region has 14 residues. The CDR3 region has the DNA TGTGCCAGCAGCTTAGAACCCCGGACTAATACGCAGTATTTT. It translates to CASSLEPRTNTQYF.

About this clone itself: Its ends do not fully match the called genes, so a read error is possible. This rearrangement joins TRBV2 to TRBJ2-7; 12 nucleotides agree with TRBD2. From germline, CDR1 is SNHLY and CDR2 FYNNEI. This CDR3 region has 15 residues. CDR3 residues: CASSLSGSSGRASDF. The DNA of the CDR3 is TGTGCCAGCAGTCTAAGTGGCTCTAGCGGGAGGGCCTCGGACTTC. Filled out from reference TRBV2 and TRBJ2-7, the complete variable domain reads EPEVTQTPSHQVTQMGQEVILRCVPISNHLYFYWYRQILGQKVEFLVSFYNNEISEKSEIFDDQFSVERPDGSNFTLKIRSTKLEDSAMYFCASSLSGSSGRASDFGPGTRLTVT.

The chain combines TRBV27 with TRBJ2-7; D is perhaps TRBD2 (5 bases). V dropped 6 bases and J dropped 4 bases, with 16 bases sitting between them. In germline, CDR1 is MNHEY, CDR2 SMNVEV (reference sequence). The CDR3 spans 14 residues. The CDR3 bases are TGTGCCAGCAGGGCTCGAGGGCCTGGTTACGAGCAGTACTTC. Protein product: CASRARGPGYEQYF.

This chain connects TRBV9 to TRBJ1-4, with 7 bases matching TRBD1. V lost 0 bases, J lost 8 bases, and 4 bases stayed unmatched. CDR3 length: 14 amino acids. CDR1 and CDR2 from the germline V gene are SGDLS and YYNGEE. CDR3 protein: CASSVGQGWEKLFF. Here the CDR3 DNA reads TGTGCCAGCAGCGTAGGACAGGGATGGGAAAAACTGTTTTTT.

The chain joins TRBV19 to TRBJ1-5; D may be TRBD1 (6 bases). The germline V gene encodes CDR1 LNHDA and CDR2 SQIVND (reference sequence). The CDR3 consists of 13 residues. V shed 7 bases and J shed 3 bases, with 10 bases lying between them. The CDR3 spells CASTQGINQPQHF. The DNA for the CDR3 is TGTGCCAGTACTCAGGGGATCAATCAGCCCCAGCATTTT. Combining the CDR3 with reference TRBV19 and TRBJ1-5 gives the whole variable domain DGGITQSPKYLFRKEGQNVTLSCEQNLNHDAMYWYRQDPGQGLRLIYYSQIVNDFQKGDIAEGYSVSREKKESFPLTVTSAQKNPTAFYLCASTQGINQPQHFGDGTRLSIL.

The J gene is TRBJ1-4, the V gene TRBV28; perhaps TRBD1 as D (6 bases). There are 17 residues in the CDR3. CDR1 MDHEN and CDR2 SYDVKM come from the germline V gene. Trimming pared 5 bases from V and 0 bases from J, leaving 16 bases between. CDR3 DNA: TGTGCCAGCAGTGGGGACATTAAGCCCCCAACTAATGAAAAACTGTTTTTT. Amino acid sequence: CASSGDIKPPTNEKLFF.

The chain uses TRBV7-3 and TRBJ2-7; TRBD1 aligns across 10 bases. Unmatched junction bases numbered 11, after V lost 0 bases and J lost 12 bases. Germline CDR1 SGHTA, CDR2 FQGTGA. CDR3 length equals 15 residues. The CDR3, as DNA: TGTGCCAGCAGCTTAACGTCAGGGACAGGGGAGAATCTGTACTTC. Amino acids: CASSLTSGTGENLYF.

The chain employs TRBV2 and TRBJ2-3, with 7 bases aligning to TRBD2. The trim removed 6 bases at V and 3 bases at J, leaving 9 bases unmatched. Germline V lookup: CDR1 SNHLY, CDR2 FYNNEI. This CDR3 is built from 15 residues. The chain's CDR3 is CASRGEGRATDTQYF. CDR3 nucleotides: TGTGCCAGCAGGGGGGAGGGCCGCGCAACAGATACGCAGTATTTT. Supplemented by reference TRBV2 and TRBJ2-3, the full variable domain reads EPEVTQTPSHQVTQMGQEVILRCVPISNHLYFYWYRQILGQKVEFLVSFYNNEISEKSEIFDDQFSVERPDGSNFTLKIRSTKLEDSAMYFCASRGEGRATDTQYFGPGTRLTVL.

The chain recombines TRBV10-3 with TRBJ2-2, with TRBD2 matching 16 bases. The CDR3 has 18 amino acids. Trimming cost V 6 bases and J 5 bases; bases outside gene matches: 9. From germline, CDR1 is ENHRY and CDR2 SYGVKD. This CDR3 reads CAIRPGLAGGRGTGELFF. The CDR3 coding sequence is TGTGCCATCAGGCCGGGACTAGCGGGAGGGAGGGGTACCGGGGAGCTGTTTTTT.